One sample yielded the 2 T cell receptor beta chains listed below, sequenced in a study of T cells after yellow fever vaccination. One entry per CDR3 protein, called by TCRdb with MiXCR from the 5' RACE reads. Of 450,000 to 650,000 distinct CDR3 sequences listed, less than 15% are singletons. Sequencing was performed on PBMCs, taken on the day of the yellow fever booster vaccination. These receptors were collected from a man younger than 40 who received the YFV17D yellow fever vaccine.

In this sample, this clonotype turned up many times. The rearrangement links TRBV28 to TRBJ2-5; no reliable D call. The CDR3 extends over 11 amino acids. V was cut by 4 bases and J by 5 bases, with 5 bases left in between. Germline V gene lookup returns CDR1 MDHEN and CDR2 SYDVKM. In DNA, the CDR3 is TGTGCCAGCAGTTCAGTGGAGACCCAGTACTTC. Translating gives CASSSVETQYF. The variable domain in full, with the rest retrieved from reference TRBV28 and TRBJ2-5, is DVKVTQSSRYLVKRTGEKVFLECVQDMDHENMFWYRQDPGLGLRLIYFSYDVKMKEKGDIPEGYSVSREKKERFSLILESASTNQTSMYLCASSSVETQYFGPGTRLLVL.

In this sample, this clonotype turned up a few times. The chain links TRBV20-1 to TRBJ2-3; D assignment may be TRBD1 or TRBD2 (5 bases each). Trimming removed 6 bases from V and 0 bases from J, with 31 bases in between. The CDR3 contains 20 residues. Germline values: CDR1 DFQATT, CDR2 SNEGSKA (reference sequence). The CDR3 DNA reads TGCAGTGCCCCTTCCCCGGGACCCGCATTGCGCACCCTTAGCACAGATACGCAGTATTTT. Translation: CSAPSPGPALRTLSTDTQYF.